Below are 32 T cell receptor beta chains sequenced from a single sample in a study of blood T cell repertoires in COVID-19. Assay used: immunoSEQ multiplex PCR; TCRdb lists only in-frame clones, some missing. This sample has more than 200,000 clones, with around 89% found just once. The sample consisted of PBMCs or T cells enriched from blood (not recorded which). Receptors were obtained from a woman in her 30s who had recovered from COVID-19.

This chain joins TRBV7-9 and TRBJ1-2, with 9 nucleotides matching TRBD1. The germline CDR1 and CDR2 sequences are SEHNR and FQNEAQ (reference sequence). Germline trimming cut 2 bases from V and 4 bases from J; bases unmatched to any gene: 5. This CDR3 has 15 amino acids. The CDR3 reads CASSLRDRDPYGYTF. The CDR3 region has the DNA TGTGCCAGCAGCTTACGGGACAGGGATCCCTATGGCTACACCTTC.

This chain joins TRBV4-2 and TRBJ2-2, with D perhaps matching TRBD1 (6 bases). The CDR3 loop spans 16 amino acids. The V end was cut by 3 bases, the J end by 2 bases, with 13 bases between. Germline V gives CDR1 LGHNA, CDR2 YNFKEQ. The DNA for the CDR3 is TGTGCCAGCAGCCAGACGGACAGACCAAACACCGGGGAGCTGTTTTTT. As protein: CASSQTDRPNTGELFF.

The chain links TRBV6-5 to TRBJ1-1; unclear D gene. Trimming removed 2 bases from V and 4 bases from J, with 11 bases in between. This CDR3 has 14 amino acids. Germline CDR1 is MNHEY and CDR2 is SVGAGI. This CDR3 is CASSYKKGVTEAFF. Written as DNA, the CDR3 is TGTGCCAGCAGTTACAAGAAAGGAGTCACTGAAGCTTTCTTT.

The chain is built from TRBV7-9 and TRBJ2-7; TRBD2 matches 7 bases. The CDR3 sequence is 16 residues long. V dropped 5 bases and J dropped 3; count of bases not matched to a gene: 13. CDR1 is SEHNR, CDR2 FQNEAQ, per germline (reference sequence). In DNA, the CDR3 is TGTGCCAGCAGCCCCTCCGTTGGGGCGGGAGACTACGAGCAGTACTTC. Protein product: CASSPSVGAGDYEQYF.

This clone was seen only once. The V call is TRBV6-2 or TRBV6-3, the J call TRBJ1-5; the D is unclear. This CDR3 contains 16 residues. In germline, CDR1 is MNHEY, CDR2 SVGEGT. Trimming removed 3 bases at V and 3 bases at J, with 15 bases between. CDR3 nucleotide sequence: TGTGCCAGCAGTTATCCGCACTTCAGGTTCAATCAGCCCCAGCATTTT. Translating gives CASSYPHFRFNQPQHF.

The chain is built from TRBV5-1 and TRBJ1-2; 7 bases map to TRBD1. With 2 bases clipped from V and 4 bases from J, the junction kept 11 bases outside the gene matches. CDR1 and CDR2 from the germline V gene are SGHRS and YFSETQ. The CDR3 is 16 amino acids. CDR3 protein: CASSLGGTDFFYGYTF. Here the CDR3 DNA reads TGCGCCAGCAGCTTAGGAGGGACAGACTTCTTCTATGGCTACACCTTC.

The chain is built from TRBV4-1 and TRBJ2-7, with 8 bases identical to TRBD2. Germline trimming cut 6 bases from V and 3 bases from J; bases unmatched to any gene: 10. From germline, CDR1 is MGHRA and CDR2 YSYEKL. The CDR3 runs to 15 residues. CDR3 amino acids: CASRRTGGRSYEQYF. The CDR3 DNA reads TGCGCCAGCAGGAGGACGGGGGGGAGAAGCTACGAGCAGTACTTC.

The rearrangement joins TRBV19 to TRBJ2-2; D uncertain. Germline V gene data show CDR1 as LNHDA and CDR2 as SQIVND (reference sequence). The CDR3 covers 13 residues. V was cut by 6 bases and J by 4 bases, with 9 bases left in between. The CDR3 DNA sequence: TGTGCCAGTAGACGGTCAGGCACCGGGGAGCTGTTTTTT. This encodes CASRRSGTGELFF.

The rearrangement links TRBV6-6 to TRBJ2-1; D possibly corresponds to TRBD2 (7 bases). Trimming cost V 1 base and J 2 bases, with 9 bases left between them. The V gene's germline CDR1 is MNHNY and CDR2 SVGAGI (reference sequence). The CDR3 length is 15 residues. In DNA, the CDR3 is TGTGCCAGCAGTTACTTAGGGGGGGCCTACAATGAGCAGTTCTTC. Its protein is CASSYLGGAYNEQFF.

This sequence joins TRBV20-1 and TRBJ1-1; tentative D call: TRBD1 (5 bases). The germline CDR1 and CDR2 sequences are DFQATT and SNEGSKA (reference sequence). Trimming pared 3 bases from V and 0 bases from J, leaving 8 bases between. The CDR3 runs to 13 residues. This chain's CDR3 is CSASRQLNTEAFF. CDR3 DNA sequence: TGCAGTGCTAGTCGACAGTTGAACACTGAAGCTTTCTTT.

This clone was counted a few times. CDR3 bases: TGTGCCAGCAGATTCAGGAAAGGGGAAATATCCTACGAGCAGTACTTC. This gives the protein CASRFRKGEISYEQYF. J is TRBJ2-7 and V is TRBV27; D is perhaps TRBD1 (5 bases). Germline CDR1 MNHEY, CDR2 SMNVEV (reference sequence). The CDR3 consists of 16 residues. V dropped 6 bases and J dropped 1 base, with 19 bases sitting between them.

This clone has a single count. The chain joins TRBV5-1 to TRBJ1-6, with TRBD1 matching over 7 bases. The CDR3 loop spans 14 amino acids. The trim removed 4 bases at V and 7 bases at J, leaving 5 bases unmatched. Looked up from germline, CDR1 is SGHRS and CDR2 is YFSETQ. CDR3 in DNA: TGCGCCAGCAGCGAGGGGGCAGGCAATTCACCCCTCCACTTT. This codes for CASSEGAGNSPLHF.

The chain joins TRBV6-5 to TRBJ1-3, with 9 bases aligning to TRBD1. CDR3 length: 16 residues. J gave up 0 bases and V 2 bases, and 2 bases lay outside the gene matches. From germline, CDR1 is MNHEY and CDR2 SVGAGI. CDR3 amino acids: CASSYGTGSSGNTIYF. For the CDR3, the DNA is TGTGCCAGCAGTTACGGGACAGGGAGCTCTGGAAACACCATATATTTT.

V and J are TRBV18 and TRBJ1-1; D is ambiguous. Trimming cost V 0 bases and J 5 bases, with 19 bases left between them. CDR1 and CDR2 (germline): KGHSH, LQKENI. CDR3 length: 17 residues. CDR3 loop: CASSPPDRWAAGTEAFF. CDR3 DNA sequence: TGTGCCAGCTCACCACCGGATAGGTGGGCAGCCGGAACTGAAGCTTTCTTT.

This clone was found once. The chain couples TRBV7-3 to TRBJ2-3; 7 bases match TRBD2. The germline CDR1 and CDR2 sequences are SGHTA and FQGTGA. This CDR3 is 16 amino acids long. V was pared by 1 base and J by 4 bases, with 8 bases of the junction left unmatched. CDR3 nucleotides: TGTGCCAGCAGCTTAAGTACAGCGGGAAGGGCAGATACGCAGTATTTT. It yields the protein CASSLSTAGRADTQYF.

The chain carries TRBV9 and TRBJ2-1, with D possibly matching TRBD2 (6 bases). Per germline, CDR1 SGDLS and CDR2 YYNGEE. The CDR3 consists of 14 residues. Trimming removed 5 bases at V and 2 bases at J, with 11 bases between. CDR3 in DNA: TGTGCCAGCAGTTATAGCGGAACCTACAATGAGCAGTTCTTC. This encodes CASSYSGTYNEQFF.

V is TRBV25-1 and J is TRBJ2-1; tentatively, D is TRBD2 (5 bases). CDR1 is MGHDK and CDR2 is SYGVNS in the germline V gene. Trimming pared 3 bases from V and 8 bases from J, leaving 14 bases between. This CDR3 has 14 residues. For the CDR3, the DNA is TGTGCCAGCAGTGAGGGCCCCACGAGGGATGAGCAGTTCTTC. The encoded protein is CASSEGPTRDEQFF.

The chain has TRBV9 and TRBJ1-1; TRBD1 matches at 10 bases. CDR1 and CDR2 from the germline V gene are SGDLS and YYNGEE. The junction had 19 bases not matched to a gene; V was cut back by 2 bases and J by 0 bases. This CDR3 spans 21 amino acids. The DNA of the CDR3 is TGTGCCAGCAGCGTCCTTCTGACTGTTGGGGACAGGGGCTCAATGAACACTGAAGCTTTCTTT. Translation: CASSVLLTVGDRGSMNTEAFF.

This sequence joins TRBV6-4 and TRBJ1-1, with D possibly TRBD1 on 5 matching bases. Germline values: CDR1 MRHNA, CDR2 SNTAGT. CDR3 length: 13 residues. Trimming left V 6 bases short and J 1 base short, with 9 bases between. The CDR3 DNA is TGTGCCAGCAGAGCCAGGGAGAACACTGAAGCTTTCTTT. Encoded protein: CASRARENTEAFF.

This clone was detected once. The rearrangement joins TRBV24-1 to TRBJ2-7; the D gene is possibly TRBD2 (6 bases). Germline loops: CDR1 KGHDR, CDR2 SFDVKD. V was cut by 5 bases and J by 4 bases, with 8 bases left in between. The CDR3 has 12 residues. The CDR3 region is CATSASDYEQYF. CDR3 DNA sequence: TGTGCCACCAGTGCTAGCGATTACGAGCAGTACTTC.

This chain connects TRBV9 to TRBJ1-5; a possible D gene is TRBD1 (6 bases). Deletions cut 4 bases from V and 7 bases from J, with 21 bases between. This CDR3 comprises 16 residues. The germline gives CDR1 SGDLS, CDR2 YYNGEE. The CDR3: CASSPSSGGQGQPQHF. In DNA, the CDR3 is TGTGCCAGCAGCCCCTCTTCGGGCGGTCAGGGGCAGCCCCAGCATTTT.

The CDR3 protein is CASSQPQGGVNTEAFF. For the CDR3, the DNA is TGTGCCAGCAGCCAACCACAGGGGGGTGTGAACACTGAAGCTTTCTTT. This chain links TRBV4-2 with TRBJ1-1; 8 positions match TRBD1. V was pared by 2 bases and J by 0 bases, with 5 bases of the junction left unmatched. CDR1 and CDR2 from the germline V gene are LGHNA and YNFKEQ. This CDR3 region has 16 residues.

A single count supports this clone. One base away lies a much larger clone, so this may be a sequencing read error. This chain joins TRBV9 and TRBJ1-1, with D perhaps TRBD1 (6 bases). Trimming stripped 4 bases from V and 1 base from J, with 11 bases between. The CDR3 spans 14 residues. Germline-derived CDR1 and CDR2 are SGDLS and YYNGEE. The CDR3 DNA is TGTGCCAGCAGCCAGGGACACCAGAACACTGAAGCTTTCTTT. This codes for CASSQGHQNTEAFF.

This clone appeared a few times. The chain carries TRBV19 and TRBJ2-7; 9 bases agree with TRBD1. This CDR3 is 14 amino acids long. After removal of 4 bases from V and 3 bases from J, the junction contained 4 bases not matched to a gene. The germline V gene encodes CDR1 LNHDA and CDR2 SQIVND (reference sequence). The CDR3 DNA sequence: TGTGCCAGTAGTACCGGGACAGGGCTCTACGAGCAGTACTTC. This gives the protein CASSTGTGLYEQYF.

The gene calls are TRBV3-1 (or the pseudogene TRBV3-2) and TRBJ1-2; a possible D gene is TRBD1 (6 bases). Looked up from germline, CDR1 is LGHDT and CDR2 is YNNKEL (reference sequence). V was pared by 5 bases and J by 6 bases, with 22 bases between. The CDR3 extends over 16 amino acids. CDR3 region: CASSFGHARGRNGYTF. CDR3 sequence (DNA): TGTGCCAGCAGCTTCGGCCACGCCAGGGGAAGAAATGGCTACACCTTC.

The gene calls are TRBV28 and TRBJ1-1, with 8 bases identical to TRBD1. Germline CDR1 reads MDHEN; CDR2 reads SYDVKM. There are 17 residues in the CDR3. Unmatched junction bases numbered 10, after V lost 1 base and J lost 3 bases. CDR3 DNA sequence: TGTGCCAGCAGTTTATTCCTAACAGGGGGGGGATACACTGAAGCTTTCTTT. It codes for CASSLFLTGGGYTEAFF. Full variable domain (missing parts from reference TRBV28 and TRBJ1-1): DVKVTQSSRYLVKRTGEKVFLECVQDMDHENMFWYRQDPGLGLRLIYFSYDVKMKEKGDIPEGYSVSREKKERFSLILESASTNQTSMYLCASSLFLTGGGYTEAFFGQGTRLTVV.

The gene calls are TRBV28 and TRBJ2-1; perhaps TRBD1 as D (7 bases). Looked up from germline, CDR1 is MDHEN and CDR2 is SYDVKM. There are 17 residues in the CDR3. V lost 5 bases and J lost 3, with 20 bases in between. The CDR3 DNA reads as TGTGCCAGCAGTAACGCCTTTTACAGGGGAGGCTACAATGAGCAGTTCTTC. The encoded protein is CASSNAFYRGGYNEQFF.

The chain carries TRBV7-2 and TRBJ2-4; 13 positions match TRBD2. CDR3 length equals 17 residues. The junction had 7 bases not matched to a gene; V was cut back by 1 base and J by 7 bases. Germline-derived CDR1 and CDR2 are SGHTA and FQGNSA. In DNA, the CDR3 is TGTGCCAGCAGCTTAGGGGCCGGGACTAGCGGGATGAACATTCAGTACTTC. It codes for CASSLGAGTSGMNIQYF.

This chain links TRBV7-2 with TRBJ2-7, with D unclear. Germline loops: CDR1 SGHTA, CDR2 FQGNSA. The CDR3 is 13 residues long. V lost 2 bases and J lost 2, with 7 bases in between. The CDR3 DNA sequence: TGTGCCAGCAGCTTACAGAATACCTACGAGCAGTACTTC. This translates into CASSLQNTYEQYF.

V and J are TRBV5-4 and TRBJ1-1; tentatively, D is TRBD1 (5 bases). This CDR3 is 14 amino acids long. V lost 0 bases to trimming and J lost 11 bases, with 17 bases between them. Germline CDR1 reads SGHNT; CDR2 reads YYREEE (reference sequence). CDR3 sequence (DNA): TGTGCCAGCAGCTTGGCTGCGGGATCGGGGGGGGCTTTCTTT. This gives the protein CASSLAAGSGGAFF.

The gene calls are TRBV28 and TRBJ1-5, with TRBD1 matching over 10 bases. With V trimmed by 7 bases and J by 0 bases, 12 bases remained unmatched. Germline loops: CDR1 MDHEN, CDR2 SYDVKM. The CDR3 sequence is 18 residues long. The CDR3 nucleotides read TGTGCCAGCACCAAGGACAGGGGGAGATTTCTTAGCAATCAGCCCCAGCATTTT. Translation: CASTKDRGRFLSNQPQHF.

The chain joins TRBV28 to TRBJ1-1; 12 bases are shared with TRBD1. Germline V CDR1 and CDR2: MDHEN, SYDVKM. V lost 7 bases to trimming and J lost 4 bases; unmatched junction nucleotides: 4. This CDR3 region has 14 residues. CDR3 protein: CASIGTGGRTEAFF. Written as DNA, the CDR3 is TGTGCCAGCATCGGGACAGGGGGCCGCACTGAAGCTTTCTTT.